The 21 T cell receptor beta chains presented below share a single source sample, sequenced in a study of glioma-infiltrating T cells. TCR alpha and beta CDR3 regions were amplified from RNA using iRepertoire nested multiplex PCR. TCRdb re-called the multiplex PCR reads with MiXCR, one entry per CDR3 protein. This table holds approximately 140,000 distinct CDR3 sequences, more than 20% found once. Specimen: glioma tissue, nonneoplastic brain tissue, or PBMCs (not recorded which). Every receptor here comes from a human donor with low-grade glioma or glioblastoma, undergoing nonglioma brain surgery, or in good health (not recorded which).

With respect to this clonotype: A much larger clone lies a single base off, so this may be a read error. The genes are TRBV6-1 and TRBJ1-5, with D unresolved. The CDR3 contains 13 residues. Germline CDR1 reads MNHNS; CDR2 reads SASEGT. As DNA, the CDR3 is TGTACCAGCAGTCTCTACCTTGGACCTCCCCAGCATTTT. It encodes CTSSLYLGPPQHF.

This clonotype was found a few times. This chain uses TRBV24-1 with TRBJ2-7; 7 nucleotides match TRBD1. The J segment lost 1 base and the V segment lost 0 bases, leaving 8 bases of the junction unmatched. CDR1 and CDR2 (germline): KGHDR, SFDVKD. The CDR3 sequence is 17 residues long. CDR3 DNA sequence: TGTGCCACCAGTGATTTGCAGGGGCAGGGGGATTCCTACGAGCAGTACGTC. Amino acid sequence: CATSDLQGQGDSYEQYV.

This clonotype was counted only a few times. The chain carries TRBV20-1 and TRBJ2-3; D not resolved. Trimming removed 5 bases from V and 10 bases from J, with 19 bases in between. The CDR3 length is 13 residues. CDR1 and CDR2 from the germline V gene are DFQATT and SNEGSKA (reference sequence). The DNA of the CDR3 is TGCAGTGCTCCCGAGCGTAAAACCAGTGCGCAGTATTTT. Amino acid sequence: CSAPERKTSAQYF.

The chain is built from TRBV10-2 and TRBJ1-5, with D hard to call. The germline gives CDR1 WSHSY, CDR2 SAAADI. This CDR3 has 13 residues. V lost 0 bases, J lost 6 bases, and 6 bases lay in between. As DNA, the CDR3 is TGCGCCAGCAGTGAGTCGAAGGTTCAGCCCCAGCATTTT. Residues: CASSESKVQPQHF.

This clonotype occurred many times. This CDR3 reads CASSRAGSSYNEQFF. CDR3 sequence (DNA): TGTGCCAGCAGTCGAGCGGGGAGCTCCTACAATGAGCAGTTCTTC. This sequence joins TRBV6-1 and TRBJ2-1, with 7 nucleotides matching TRBD2. This CDR3 contains 15 residues. Germline lookup yields CDR1 MNHNS and CDR2 SASEGT. V lost 5 bases and J lost 0; bases outside the gene matches: 4.

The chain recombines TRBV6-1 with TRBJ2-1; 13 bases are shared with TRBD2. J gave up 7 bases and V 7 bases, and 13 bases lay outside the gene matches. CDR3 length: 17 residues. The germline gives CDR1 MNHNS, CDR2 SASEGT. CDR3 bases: TGTGCCAGCAACCCCGACCTTGGACTAGCGGGGGTAAATGAGCAGTTCTTC. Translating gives CASNPDLGLAGVNEQFF.

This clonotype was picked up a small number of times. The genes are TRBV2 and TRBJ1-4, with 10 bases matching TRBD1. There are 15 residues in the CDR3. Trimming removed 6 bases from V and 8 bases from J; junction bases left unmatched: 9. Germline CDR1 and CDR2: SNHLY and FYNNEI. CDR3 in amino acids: CASRYPGTGDEKLFF. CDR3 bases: TGTGCCAGCAGATATCCCGGGACAGGGGACGAAAAACTGTTTTTT.

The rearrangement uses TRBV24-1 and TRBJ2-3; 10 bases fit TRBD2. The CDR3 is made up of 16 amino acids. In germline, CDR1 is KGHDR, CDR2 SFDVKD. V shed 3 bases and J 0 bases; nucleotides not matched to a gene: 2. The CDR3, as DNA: TGTGCCACCAGTGATACTAGCGGGGAGAGCACAGATACGCAGTATTTT. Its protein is CATSDTSGESTDTQYF.

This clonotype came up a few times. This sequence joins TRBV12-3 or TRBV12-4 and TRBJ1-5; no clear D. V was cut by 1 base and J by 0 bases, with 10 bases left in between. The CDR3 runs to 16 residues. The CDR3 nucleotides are TGTGCCAGCAGTTTAGGGACGTTCCATAGCAATCAGCCCCAGCATTTT. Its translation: CASSLGTFHSNQPQHF.

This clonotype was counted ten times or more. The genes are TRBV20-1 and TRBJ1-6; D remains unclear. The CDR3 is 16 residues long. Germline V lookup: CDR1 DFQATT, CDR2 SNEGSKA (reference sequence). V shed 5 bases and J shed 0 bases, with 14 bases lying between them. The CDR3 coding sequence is TGCAGTGCTCGTCGGGAGTCGAGCTCCTATAATTCACCCCTCCACTTT. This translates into CSARRESSSYNSPLHF.

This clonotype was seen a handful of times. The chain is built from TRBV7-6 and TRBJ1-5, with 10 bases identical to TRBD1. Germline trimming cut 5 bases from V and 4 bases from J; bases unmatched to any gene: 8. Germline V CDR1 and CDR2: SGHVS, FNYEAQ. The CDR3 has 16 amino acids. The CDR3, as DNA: TGTGCCAGCAGCCCCCGGACAGGGGGATTAAATCAGCCCCAGCATTTT. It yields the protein CASSPRTGGLNQPQHF.

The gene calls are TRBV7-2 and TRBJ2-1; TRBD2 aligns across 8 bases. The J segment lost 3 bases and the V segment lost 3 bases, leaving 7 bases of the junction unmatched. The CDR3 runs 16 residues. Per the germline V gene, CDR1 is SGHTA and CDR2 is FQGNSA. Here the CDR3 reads CASSFKVGGDYNEQFF. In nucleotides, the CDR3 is TGTGCCAGCAGCTTCAAGGTCGGGGGGGACTACAATGAGCAGTTCTTC. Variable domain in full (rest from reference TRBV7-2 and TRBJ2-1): GAGVSQSPSNKVTEKGKDVELRCDPISGHTALYWYRQSLGQGLEFLIYFQGNSAPDKSGLPSDRFSAERTGGSVSTLTIQRTQQEDSAVYLCASSFKVGGDYNEQFFGPGTRLTVL.

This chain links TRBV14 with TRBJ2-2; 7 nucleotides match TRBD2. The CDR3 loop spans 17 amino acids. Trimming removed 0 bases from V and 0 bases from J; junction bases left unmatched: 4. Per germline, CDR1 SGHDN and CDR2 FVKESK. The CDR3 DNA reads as TGTGCCAGCAGCCAAGATTGGCTAGCGGCGAACACCGGGGAGCTGTTTTTT. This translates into CASSQDWLAANTGELFF.

Here the CDR3 DNA reads TGTGCCAGCAGCTTAGCTGAAGGGATCGTTCAGTACTTC. Its translation is CASSLAEGIVQYF. The chain recombines TRBV7-9 with TRBJ2-4; no clear D gene. CDR3 length equals 13 residues. V was clipped by 0 bases and J by 11 bases, with 11 bases between them. Germline CDR1 is SEHNR and CDR2 is FQNEAQ (reference sequence). The variable domain in full, completed from reference TRBV7-9 and TRBJ2-4, reads DTGVSQNPRHKITKRGQNVTFRCDPISEHNRLYWYRQTLGQGPEFLTYFQNEAQLEKSRLLSDRFSAERPKGSFSTLEIQRTEQGDSAMYLCASSLAEGIVQYFGAGTRLSVL.

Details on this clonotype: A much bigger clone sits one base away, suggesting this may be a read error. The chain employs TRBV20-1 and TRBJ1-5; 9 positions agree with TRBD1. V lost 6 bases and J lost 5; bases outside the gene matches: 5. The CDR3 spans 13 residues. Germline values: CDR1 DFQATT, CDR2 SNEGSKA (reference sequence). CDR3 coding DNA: TGCAGTGCGAGGGACAGGGATGATCAGCCCCAGCATTTT. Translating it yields CSARDRDDQPQHF.

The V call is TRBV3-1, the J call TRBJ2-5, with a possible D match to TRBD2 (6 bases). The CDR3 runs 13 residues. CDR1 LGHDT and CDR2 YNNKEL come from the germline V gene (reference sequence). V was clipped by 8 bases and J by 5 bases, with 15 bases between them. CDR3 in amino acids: CASCRGAQETQYF. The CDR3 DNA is TGTGCCAGCTGCCGCGGGGCCCAGGAGACCCAGTACTTC.

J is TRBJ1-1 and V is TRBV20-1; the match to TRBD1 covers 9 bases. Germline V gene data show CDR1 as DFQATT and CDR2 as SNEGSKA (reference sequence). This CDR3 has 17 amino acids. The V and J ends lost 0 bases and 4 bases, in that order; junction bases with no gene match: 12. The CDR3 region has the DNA TGCAGTGCTAGAGATATCCCCGGACAGGGGTTGCCCACTGAAGCTTTCTTT. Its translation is CSARDIPGQGLPTEAFF.

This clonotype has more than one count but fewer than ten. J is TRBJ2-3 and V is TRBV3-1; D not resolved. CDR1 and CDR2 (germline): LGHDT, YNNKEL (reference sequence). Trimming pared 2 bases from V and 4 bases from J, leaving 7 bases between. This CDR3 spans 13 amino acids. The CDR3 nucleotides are TGTGCCAGCAGCCAAATCGCGTCAGATACGCAGTATTTT. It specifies CASSQIASDTQYF.

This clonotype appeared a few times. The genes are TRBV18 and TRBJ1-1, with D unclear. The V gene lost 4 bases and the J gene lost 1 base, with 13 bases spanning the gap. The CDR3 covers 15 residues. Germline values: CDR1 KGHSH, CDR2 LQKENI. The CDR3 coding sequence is TGTGCCAGCTCACATACCCCCGACCGGAACACTGAAGCTTTCTTT. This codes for CASSHTPDRNTEAFF.

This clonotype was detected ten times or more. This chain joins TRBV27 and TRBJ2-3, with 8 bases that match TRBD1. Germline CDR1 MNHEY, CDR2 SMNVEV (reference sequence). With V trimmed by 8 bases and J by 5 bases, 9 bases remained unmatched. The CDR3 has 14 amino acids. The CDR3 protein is CASDAAGGRDTQYF. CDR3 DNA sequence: TGTGCCAGCGATGCGGCAGGGGGCAGAGATACGCAGTATTTT.

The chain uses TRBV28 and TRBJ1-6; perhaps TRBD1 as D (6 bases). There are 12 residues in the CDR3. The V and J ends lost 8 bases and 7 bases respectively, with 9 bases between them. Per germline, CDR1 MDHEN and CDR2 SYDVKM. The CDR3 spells CASGTGNSPLHF. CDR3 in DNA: TGTGCCAGCGGAACAGGGAATTCACCCCTCCACTTT.